Listed here are 30 T cell receptor beta chains from one sample, sequenced in a study of blood T cell repertoires in COVID-19. TCRdb keeps only in-frame clones here, not all; method: immunoSEQ multiplex PCR. The sample contains 97,000 or so clones, roughly 80% of which appear only once. The sequenced sample was peripheral blood. The receptor set was obtained from a human donor in a cohort sampled during active COVID-19.

The chain links TRBV6-4 to TRBJ2-3; TRBD2 matches 11 bases. Germline V gene sequence: CDR1 MRHNA, CDR2 SNTAGT. The J segment lost 4 bases and the V segment lost 6 bases, leaving 6 bases of the junction unmatched. The CDR3 has 15 amino acids. This CDR3 reads CASSKLAGEADTQYF. The CDR3 region has the DNA TGTGCCAGCAGCAAACTAGCGGGGGAAGCAGATACGCAGTATTTT.

This rearrangement joins TRBV19 to TRBJ2-3; possibly TRBD2 for D (5 bases). V shed 0 bases and J shed 8 bases, with 9 bases lying between them. Per the germline V gene, CDR1 is LNHDA and CDR2 is SQIVND (reference sequence). This CDR3 region has 13 residues. Here the CDR3 DNA reads TGTGCCAGTAGTATAGATCTGGCGGGTACGCAGTATTTT. It is translated as CASSIDLAGTQYF.

The chain combines TRBV7-9 with TRBJ1-3; D remains ambiguous. CDR3 length: 12 amino acids. V was shortened by 6 bases and J by 6 bases, with 9 bases between the two germline ends. Germline V CDR1 and CDR2: SEHNR, FQNEAQ (reference sequence). In DNA, the CDR3 is TGTGCCAGCAGGAACAGAGAAAACACCATATATTTT. As protein: CASRNRENTIYF.

V and J are TRBV6-1 and TRBJ1-2, with TRBD1 as a possible D gene (6 bases). The CDR3 contains 15 residues. Trimming shortened V by 0 bases and J by 3 bases, and 11 bases separated the two germline ends. Germline CDR1 reads MNHNS; CDR2 reads SASEGT. The CDR3 region has the DNA TGTGCCAGCAGTGAAGCCGGAACAGGGTACTATGGCTACACCTTC. This encodes CASSEAGTGYYGYTF.

The chain joins TRBV6-4 to TRBJ2-3, with D perhaps TRBD2 (6 bases). The V end was cut by 5 bases, the J end by 6 bases, with 6 bases between. The CDR3 extends over 11 amino acids. Germline CDR1 and CDR2: MRHNA and SNTAGT. The CDR3 reads CASSSGDTQYF. The CDR3 DNA is TGTGCCAGCAGTAGCGGGGATACGCAGTATTTT.

The chain carries TRBV28 and TRBJ1-3; unclear D gene. The CDR3 covers 15 residues. Germline values: CDR1 MDHEN, CDR2 SYDVKM. V was shortened by 5 bases and J by 0 bases, with 11 bases between the two germline ends. CDR3 amino acids: CASSPPPGSGNTIYF. For the CDR3, the DNA is TGTGCCAGCAGTCCGCCCCCGGGCTCTGGAAACACCATATATTTT. The full variable domain, rest sourced from reference TRBV28 and TRBJ1-3, is DVKVTQSSRYLVKRTGEKVFLECVQDMDHENMFWYRQDPGLGLRLIYFSYDVKMKEKGDIPEGYSVSREKKERFSLILESASTNQTSMYLCASSPPPGSGNTIYFGEGSWLTVV.

This clone came up once. The chain recombines TRBV5-1 with TRBJ2-5; no clear D gene. The CDR3 sequence is 14 residues long. V lost 0 bases and J lost 1, with 7 bases in between. The V gene's germline CDR1 is SGHRS and CDR2 YFSETQ. CDR3 amino acids: CASSLVQIQETQYF. CDR3 nucleotide sequence: TGCGCCAGCAGCTTGGTTCAGATCCAAGAGACCCAGTACTTC.

This chain links TRBV28 with TRBJ1-2, with 7 bases lining up with TRBD1. The CDR3 spans 14 residues. The germline V gene encodes CDR1 MDHEN and CDR2 SYDVKM. Trimming took 6 bases from V and 10 from J; bases not matched to a gene: 14. CDR3 sequence: CASRPPLDRKDYTF. The CDR3 coding sequence is TGTGCCAGCAGGCCTCCCCTGGACAGGAAGGACTACACCTTC.

This clone has a handful of counts. This chain uses TRBV16 with TRBJ2-5; TRBD2 matches at 11 bases. Trimming at V came to 4 bases and at J to 5 bases, leaving 12 bases not matched to a gene. The CDR3 is 17 amino acids. Per the germline V gene, CDR1 is KGHSY and CDR2 is FQNENV. The CDR3 nucleotides read TGTGCCAGCAGCCGCTACCTGACTAGCGGGGTTCGGGAGACCCAGTACTTC. This translates into CASSRYLTSGVRETQYF.

The rearrangement uses TRBV25-1 and TRBJ2-1; 9 nucleotides agree with TRBD2. Looked up from germline, CDR1 is MGHDK and CDR2 is SYGVNS. Unmatched junction bases numbered 4, after V lost 2 bases and J lost 5 bases. The CDR3 has 15 amino acids. This CDR3 is CASSEPRGGDNEQFF. The CDR3 nucleotides are TGTGCCAGCAGTGAACCCCGCGGGGGGGACAATGAGCAGTTCTTC. Drawing the rest from reference TRBV25-1 and TRBJ2-1, the complete variable domain is EADIYQTPRYLVIGTGKKITLECSQTMGHDKMYWYQQDPGMELHLIHYSYGVNSTEKGDLSSESTVSRIRTEHFPLTLESARPSHTSQYLCASSEPRGGDNEQFFGPGTRLTVL.

Comment on this clone: Mismatch with germline at one junction end may stem from a read error. The sample holds other DNA sequences that translate to the same CDR3. This sequence joins TRBV11-3 and TRBJ2-2; D may be TRBD1 (6 bases). The germline V gene has CDR1 SGHNT and CDR2 YENEEA. There are 15 residues in the CDR3. The CDR3 region has the DNA TGCGCCAGCAGACCCGGGACACCGAACACCGGGGAGCTGTTTTTT. Amino acid sequence: CASRPGTPNTGELFF.

The chain links TRBV3-1 (or the pseudogene TRBV3-2) to TRBJ2-5; D is undetermined. The last part of the DNA fits TRBJ2-7 better; the J call may be wrong. Germline V gene lookup returns CDR1 LGHDT and CDR2 YNNKEL (reference sequence). The CDR3 loop spans 12 amino acids. CDR3: CASSQVPTEQYF. CDR3 coding DNA: TGTGCCAGCAGCCAAGTCCCAACCGAGCAGTACTTC.

This sequence joins TRBV13 and TRBJ1-5; 7 bases align to TRBD1. The V gene end was trimmed by 2 bases and the J gene end by 0 bases; junction bases not matched to a gene: 7. The germline CDR1 and CDR2 sequences are PRHDT and FYEKMQ (reference sequence). This CDR3 region has 17 residues. The CDR3 sequence: CASSLRRDRDSNQPQHF. DNA for the CDR3: TGTGCCAGCAGCTTACGGCGGGACAGAGATAGCAATCAGCCCCAGCATTTT.

The rearrangement joins TRBV9 to TRBJ2-3, with D possibly TRBD1 on 7 matching bases. The V end was cut by 5 bases, the J end by 1 base, with 17 bases between. Germline CDR1 reads SGDLS; CDR2 reads YYNGEE. The CDR3 length is 16 residues. The CDR3 region has the DNA TGTGCCAGCAGTTGGACAGGAGGGTTGGGCACAGATACGCAGTATTTT. It codes for CASSWTGGLGTDTQYF.

The chain carries TRBV18 and TRBJ2-1; D perhaps matches TRBD1 (6 bases). This CDR3 region has 14 residues. V lost 0 bases and J 8 bases, leaving 11 bases between the germline ends. Germline CDR1 and CDR2: KGHSH and LQKENI. The chain's CDR3 is CASSPPTGIHEQFF. CDR3 DNA: TGTGCCAGCTCACCACCGACAGGTATCCATGAGCAGTTCTTC.

The CDR3 DNA follows: TGTGCCAGCAGCACCAGCAGGCACAGGACTAACTACGAGCAGTTCTTC. Amino acids: CASSTSRHRTNYEQFF. This rearrangement joins TRBV7-6 to TRBJ2-1; a possible D gene is TRBD2 (6 bases). The V gene lost 5 bases and the J gene lost 10 bases, with 24 bases spanning the gap. CDR1 SGHVS and CDR2 FNYEAQ come from the germline V gene. The CDR3 length is 16 residues.

The V call is TRBV28, the J call TRBJ1-5, with a possible D match to TRBD1 (5 bases). The CDR3 is made up of 12 amino acids. Per the germline V gene, CDR1 is MDHEN and CDR2 is SYDVKM. Trimming took 5 bases from V and 7 from J, leaving 9 bases between them. In DNA, the CDR3 is TGTGCCAGCAGTATACAGGAACAGCCCCAGCATTTT. As protein: CASSIQEQPQHF.

The chain carries TRBV9 and TRBJ2-5; 13 bases align to TRBD2. J lost 4 bases, V lost 1 base, and 4 bases had no gene match. CDR1 SGDLS and CDR2 YYNGEE come from the germline V gene. This CDR3 is built from 16 residues. The CDR3 sequence is CASSVTSGGALETQYF. CDR3 DNA: TGTGCCAGCAGCGTAACTAGCGGGGGGGCCCTAGAGACCCAGTACTTC.

As regards this clone: Germline and junction disagree at one end, which may indicate a read error. The chain joins TRBV7-7 to TRBJ1-4; 8 bases are shared with TRBD1. The germline V gene has CDR1 SSHAT and CDR2 FNYEAQ (reference sequence). The CDR3 consists of 17 residues. The CDR3 nucleotides read TGTGCTAGCAGCCCGACGGGCAGGGGGCAAGGGGGTGAAAAACTGTTTTTT. Translated, it gives CASSPTGRGQGGEKLFF.

The chain employs TRBV7-6 and TRBJ2-7; 9 nucleotides line up with TRBD2. Germline assignment: CDR1 SGHVS and CDR2 FNYEAQ. V dropped 1 base and J dropped 1; count of bases not matched to a gene: 11. This CDR3 is built from 18 residues. The DNA for the CDR3 is TGTGCCAGCAGCTTAGGAGCCAGCGGGGGGCCGTTATCCTACGAGCAGTACTTC. Translation: CASSLGASGGPLSYEQYF.

The J gene is TRBJ1-2, the V gene TRBV6-2 or TRBV6-3; D is possibly TRBD1 (5 bases). The CDR3 contains 12 residues. With 5 bases removed from V and 8 bases from J, the gap between germline ends came to 12 bases. CDR1 MNHEY and CDR2 SVGEGT come from the germline V gene. CDR3 sequence: CASSREGYGYTF. The CDR3 nucleotides read TGTGCCAGCAGTCGGGAGGGGTACGGCTACACCTTC.

The chain couples TRBV10-3 to TRBJ2-7, with D maybe TRBD1 (6 bases). Looked up from germline, CDR1 is ENHRY and CDR2 is SYGVKD. V lost 6 bases and J 0 bases, leaving 15 bases between the germline ends. The CDR3 totals 15 residues. The CDR3 loop is CAIRTGPGSSYEQYF. The CDR3 nucleotides are TGTGCCATCAGAACAGGGCCGGGAAGCTCCTACGAGCAGTACTTC.

This chain joins TRBV30 and TRBJ1-1; 9 bases agree with TRBD1. Germline V CDR1 and CDR2: GTSNPN, SVGIG (reference sequence). J lost 4 bases, V lost 2 bases, and 14 bases had no gene match. This CDR3 is built from 17 residues. Written as DNA, the CDR3 is TGTGCCTGGAGTTTCGAGACAGGGGGAGGTAGGGGCACTGAAGCTTTCTTT. Its translation: CAWSFETGGGRGTEAFF.

The chain carries TRBV7-2 and TRBJ2-2; D unclear. From germline, CDR1 is SGHTA and CDR2 FQGNSA. Trimming took 5 bases from V and 4 from J, leaving 8 bases between them. CDR3 length: 13 amino acids. The CDR3: CASSPHGTGELFF. In nucleotides, the CDR3 is TGTGCCAGCAGCCCCCACGGCACCGGGGAGCTGTTTTTT. The complete variable domain, with remaining parts taken from reference TRBV7-2 and TRBJ2-2, reads GAGVSQSPSNKVTEKGKDVELRCDPISGHTALYWYRQSLGQGLEFLIYFQGNSAPDKSGLPSDRFSAERTGGSVSTLTIQRTQQEDSAVYLCASSPHGTGELFFGEGSRLTVL.

The sample holds one count of this clone. The chain employs TRBV10-3 and TRBJ1-1, with no clear D. The CDR3 has 13 residues. CDR1 and CDR2 (germline): ENHRY, SYGVKD. Between the trimmed V and J ends, which lost 1 base and 3 bases, there was a span of 6 bases. Here the CDR3 DNA reads TGTGCCATCAGTGAGTATCCAGACACTGAAGCTTTCTTT. Translated, it gives CAISEYPDTEAFF.

This sequence joins TRBV18 and TRBJ1-5; TRBD1 matches at 7 bases. J gave up 4 bases and V 2 bases, and 2 bases lay outside the gene matches. This CDR3 has 14 residues. Germline assignment: CDR1 KGHSH and CDR2 LQKENI. As DNA, the CDR3 is TGTGCCAGCTCACCAAGCAGGGGGAATCAGCCCCAGCATTTT. This sequence encodes CASSPSRGNQPQHF.

This chain links TRBV6-5 with TRBJ1-2; D not certain. The length of the CDR3 is 13 residues. Germline V gene data show CDR1 as MNHEY and CDR2 as SVGAGI. The V gene lost 6 bases and the J gene lost 0 bases, with 8 bases spanning the gap. The CDR3 region is CASRSPTNYGYTF. The DNA for the CDR3 is TGTGCCAGCAGAAGCCCGACTAACTATGGCTACACCTTC.

The chain uses TRBV5-1 and TRBJ1-2; tentative D call: TRBD1 (6 bases). Germline CDR1 and CDR2: SGHRS and YFSETQ. The CDR3 is made up of 15 amino acids. The V and J ends lost 4 bases and 8 bases respectively, with 21 bases between them. The DNA for the CDR3 is TGCGCCAGCAGCCCAAGAAATACAGGGCAGGGAGGCTACACCTTC. Its protein product is CASSPRNTGQGGYTF.

The rearrangement uses TRBV10-3 and TRBJ2-3, with 11 bases that match TRBD2. The CDR3 sequence is 17 residues long. The germline CDR1 and CDR2 sequences are ENHRY and SYGVKD. V shed 0 bases, J shed 5 bases, and the junction held 7 bases outside the gene matches. CDR3 sequence (DNA): TGTGCCATCAGTGAGTCTCCCCTAGCGGGAGGAATAGATACGCAGTATTTT. Protein product: CAISESPLAGGIDTQYF.

This sequence joins TRBV28 and TRBJ1-2; 8 bases fit TRBD1. V was pared by 4 bases and J by 2 bases, with 6 bases of the junction left unmatched. CDR1 is MDHEN, CDR2 SYDVKM, per germline. CDR3 length equals 15 residues. CDR3 nucleotide sequence: TGTGCCAGCAGTTCAATCAACAGGGGGAACTATGGCTACACCTTC. The encoded protein is CASSSINRGNYGYTF.